These T cell receptor beta chains were read from a single sample in a study of control samples from healthy donors and cancer patients. Assay: immunoSEQ multiplex PCR; the TCRdb copy retains only in-frame clones and omits some. The table shows 35,000 to 50,000 clones, with around 87% occurring only once. The sequencing sample was made of PBMCs. The receptors were sampled from a woman in her sixties with lung cancer. The conserved cysteine and the conserved F or W are not part of the CDR3 here. A D gene is named only where the DNA matches it firmly. Expanded clones get a size class; other rows say once, few or many, or leave the size out.

CDR3 protein: ASSAQGSGANVLT; V gene: TRBV19; D gene: NA; J gene: TRBJ2-6; clone size: NA
CDR3 protein: ASNQGYEQY; V gene: TRBV7-2; D gene: NA; J gene: TRBJ2-7; clone size: NA
CDR3 protein: ATNWGEGYEQY; V gene: TRBV2; D gene: NA; J gene: TRBJ2-7; clone size: NA
CDR3 protein: ASSRRGGGQPQH; V gene: TRBV19; D gene: NA; J gene: TRBJ1-5; clone size: NA
CDR3 protein: ASSRVIDEQF; V gene: TRBV19; D gene: NA; J gene: TRBJ2-1; clone size: NA
CDR3 protein: ASSPWGGTGNEQF; V gene: TRBV5-1; D gene: TRBD1; J gene: TRBJ2-1; clone size: NA
CDR3 protein: ASSLLKTTEAF; V gene: TRBV27; D gene: NA; J gene: TRBJ1-1; clone size: once
CDR3 protein: ASAFKGNTEAF; V gene: TRBV7-9; D gene: NA; J gene: TRBJ1-1; clone size: NA
CDR3 protein: ASSVVHTTEAF; V gene: TRBV9; D gene: NA; J gene: TRBJ1-1; clone size: few
CDR3 protein: SVRETGGNTIY; V gene: TRBV29-1; D gene: TRBD1; J gene: TRBJ1-3; clone size: NA
CDR3 protein: ASSLYDATQY; V gene: TRBV7-2; D gene: NA; J gene: TRBJ2-5; clone size: NA
CDR3 protein: ASSGGLAGASSTDTQY; V gene: TRBV19; D gene: TRBD2; J gene: TRBJ2-3; clone size: NA
CDR3 protein: SGARGSTEAF; V gene: TRBV29-1; D gene: NA; J gene: TRBJ1-1; clone size: NA
CDR3 protein: SVAPGDLMGYEQY; V gene: TRBV29-1; D gene: NA; J gene: TRBJ2-7; clone size: NA
CDR3 protein: SASPGAGANEKLF; V gene: TRBV20-1; D gene: NA; J gene: TRBJ1-4; clone size: NA
CDR3 protein: ASSGTYNEQF; V gene: TRBV5-1; D gene: NA; J gene: TRBJ2-1; clone size: NA
CDR3 protein: ASSLGSYEQY; V gene: TRBV6-2/TRBV6-3; D gene: NA; J gene: TRBJ2-7; clone size: NA
CDR3 protein: ASSPGTVNQPQH; V gene: TRBV7-9; D gene: TRBD1; J gene: TRBJ1-5; clone size: NA
CDR3 protein: ASSLDSGAYNEQF; V gene: TRBV5-1; D gene: NA; J gene: TRBJ2-1; clone size: NA
CDR3 protein: ASSLGTANYGYT; V gene: TRBV7-2; D gene: NA; J gene: TRBJ1-2; clone size: NA
CDR3 protein: ASSLVYTGELF; V gene: TRBV11-2; D gene: NA; J gene: TRBJ2-2; clone size: once
CDR3 protein: ASSIQNTGELF; V gene: TRBV7-7; D gene: NA; J gene: TRBJ2-2; clone size: NA
CDR3 protein: ASKPGAGGGYGYT; V gene: TRBV28; D gene: TRBD1; J gene: TRBJ1-2; clone size: NA
CDR3 protein: ASSELGAHTEAF; V gene: TRBV5-1; D gene: NA; J gene: TRBJ1-1; clone size: NA
CDR3 protein: SVGRKMNTEAF; V gene: TRBV29-1; D gene: NA; J gene: TRBJ1-1; clone size: NA
CDR3 protein: ASSQDRAIPTYEQY; V gene: TRBV3-1/TRBV3-2; D gene: NA; J gene: TRBJ2-7; clone size: NA
CDR3 protein: ASRRYQVNTEAF; V gene: TRBV6-5; D gene: NA; J gene: TRBJ1-1; clone size: NA
CDR3 protein: ASSPPEGGRGTQY; V gene: TRBV18; D gene: NA; J gene: TRBJ2-5; clone size: NA
CDR3 protein: ASSLGSNTEAF; V gene: TRBV5-6; D gene: NA; J gene: TRBJ1-1; clone size: NA
CDR3 protein: ASSPAGTASFQPQH; V gene: TRBV18; D gene: TRBD1; J gene: TRBJ1-5; clone size: NA
CDR3 protein: ASSLVASESGYGYT; V gene: TRBV7-9; D gene: NA; J gene: TRBJ1-2; clone size: NA
CDR3 protein: SVTGASNEKLF; V gene: TRBV29-1; D gene: TRBD1; J gene: TRBJ1-4; clone size: NA
CDR3 protein: ASSPRGGDGRWNEQF; V gene: TRBV5-1; D gene: NA; J gene: TRBJ2-1; clone size: NA
CDR3 protein: ASSEQGKEPQH; V gene: TRBV28; D gene: NA; J gene: TRBJ1-5; clone size: NA
CDR3 protein: SAGKENEQY; V gene: TRBV20-1; D gene: NA; J gene: TRBJ2-7; clone size: NA
CDR3 protein: AWSARRAGYT; V gene: TRBV30; D gene: NA; J gene: TRBJ1-2; clone size: NA
CDR3 protein: ASSESRATNEKLF; V gene: TRBV10-2; D gene: NA; J gene: TRBJ1-4; clone size: NA
CDR3 protein: ASSFWPEIHEQY; V gene: TRBV5-4; D gene: NA; J gene: TRBJ2-7; clone size: NA
CDR3 protein: ASSQEGEGTDTQY; V gene: TRBV7-6; D gene: NA; J gene: TRBJ2-3; clone size: NA
CDR3 protein: ASSPDQGFSGNTIY; V gene: TRBV18; D gene: NA; J gene: TRBJ1-3; clone size: NA
CDR3 protein: ASSLLAGGYEQY; V gene: TRBV11-2; D gene: TRBD2; J gene: TRBJ2-7; clone size: NA
CDR3 protein: ASSLAFSGRPSQETQY; V gene: TRBV7-9; D gene: NA; J gene: TRBJ2-5; clone size: NA
CDR3 protein: ASSSPHSGGYT; V gene: TRBV7-2; D gene: NA; J gene: TRBJ1-2; clone size: NA
CDR3 protein: ASSPRDSGNTIY; V gene: TRBV12-1; D gene: NA; J gene: TRBJ1-3; clone size: NA
CDR3 protein: ASRLGGGPYNEQF; V gene: TRBV27; D gene: NA; J gene: TRBJ2-1; clone size: NA
CDR3 protein: ASSLSTDTQY; V gene: TRBV27; D gene: NA; J gene: TRBJ2-3; clone size: once
CDR3 protein: ASSPTGPPGYGYT; V gene: TRBV27; D gene: NA; J gene: TRBJ1-2; clone size: NA
CDR3 protein: ATSRGKGEGTEAF; V gene: TRBV15; D gene: NA; J gene: TRBJ1-1; clone size: few
CDR3 protein: SASNDPASGRSYEQY; V gene: TRBV20-1; D gene: TRBD2; J gene: TRBJ2-7; clone size: NA
CDR3 protein: ASSQEAQIEAF; V gene: TRBV3-1/TRBV3-2; D gene: NA; J gene: TRBJ1-1; clone size: NA
CDR3 protein: ASSEARDLTEAF; V gene: TRBV6-1; D gene: NA; J gene: TRBJ1-1; clone size: NA
CDR3 protein: ASTPGGVGGYT; V gene: TRBV6-5; D gene: NA; J gene: TRBJ1-2; clone size: NA
CDR3 protein: ASSEVGQNSGNTIY; V gene: TRBV2; D gene: NA; J gene: TRBJ1-3; clone size: NA
CDR3 protein: ASSPYLTDTQY; V gene: TRBV7-2; D gene: NA; J gene: TRBJ2-3; clone size: NA
CDR3 protein: ASSLQGDEAF; V gene: TRBV5-6; D gene: NA; J gene: TRBJ1-1; clone size: NA
CDR3 protein: ASSSLLAGSYEQY; V gene: TRBV7-6; D gene: TRBD2; J gene: TRBJ2-7; clone size: NA
CDR3 protein: ASSQGRRDTQY; V gene: TRBV14; D gene: NA; J gene: TRBJ2-3; clone size: NA
CDR3 protein: ASSISGTGDNEQF; V gene: TRBV9; D gene: TRBD1; J gene: TRBJ2-1; clone size: NA
CDR3 protein: ASSLGGLAGYNEQF; V gene: TRBV11-3; D gene: TRBD2; J gene: TRBJ2-1; clone size: NA
CDR3 protein: ASSKAPGQGVFQPQH; V gene: TRBV21-1; D gene: NA; J gene: TRBJ1-5; clone size: NA